Following are 20 T cell receptor beta chains from one sample sequenced in a study of blood T cell repertoires in COVID-19. Generated by immunoSEQ multiplex PCR, the TCRdb table keeps only in-frame clones and is missing some. The sample holds some 95,000 clones, about 86% seen once. Sequenced material: peripheral blood. The receptors derive from an elderly man with active or convalescent COVID-19.

V usage is TRBV19 and J usage is TRBJ2-6; TRBD1 agrees at 7 bases. V lost 4 bases, J lost 1 base, and 1 base stayed unmatched. CDR3 size: 15 residues. CDR1 and CDR2 from the germline V gene are LNHDA and SQIVND (reference sequence). The CDR3 sequence: CASSRTGSGANVLTF. In DNA form, the CDR3 reads TGTGCCAGTAGTAGGACAGGATCTGGGGCCAACGTCCTGACTTTC.

The V gene is TRBV27, the J gene TRBJ1-2; no clear D. Germline loops: CDR1 MNHEY, CDR2 SMNVEV (reference sequence). The CDR3 runs 13 residues. Trimming removed 5 bases from V and 2 bases from J, with 9 bases in between. CDR3 region: CASSPGENYGYTF. The CDR3, as DNA: TGTGCCAGCAGTCCCGGGGAAAACTATGGCTACACCTTC.

The rearrangement joins TRBV12-3 or TRBV12-4 to TRBJ1-2; no definite D call. Trimming removed 6 bases at V and 3 bases at J, with 8 bases between. The CDR3 covers 12 residues. CDR3 protein: CASSLTDYGYTF. For the CDR3, the DNA is TGTGCCAGCAGCCTCACGGACTATGGCTACACCTTC.

The chain couples TRBV3-1 (or the pseudogene TRBV3-2) to TRBJ1-1; maybe TRBD1 (6 bases). The CDR3 is 13 amino acids. V was cut by 3 bases and J by 3 bases, with 8 bases left in between. CDR1 LGHDT and CDR2 YNNKEL come from the germline V gene (reference sequence). CDR3 loop: CASSQTGYTEAFF. In DNA form, the CDR3 reads TGTGCCAGCAGCCAGACAGGATACACTGAAGCTTTCTTT.

The CDR3 region is CASSALGAHNEQFF. CDR3 bases: TGTGCCAGCAGCGCCCTCGGAGCACACAATGAGCAGTTCTTC. The genes are TRBV9 and TRBJ2-1; D uncertain. CDR1 and CDR2 from the germline V gene are SGDLS and YYNGEE. The V end lost 3 bases, the J end lost 5 bases, and 12 bases lay between the germline ends. CDR3 length equals 14 residues.

This chain uses TRBV24-1 with TRBJ2-3; 12 bases align to TRBD2. The CDR3 consists of 16 residues. Germline V gene lookup returns CDR1 KGHDR and CDR2 SFDVKD. V shed 4 bases and J 8 bases; nucleotides not matched to a gene: 9. The CDR3 protein is CATSDRRLAGAGTQYF. The CDR3 DNA follows: TGTGCCACCAGTGACCGCAGACTAGCGGGAGCGGGTACGCAGTATTTT.

The chain joins TRBV6-2 or TRBV6-3 to TRBJ2-5; no clear D. The CDR3 contains 11 residues. Germline CDR1 reads MNHEY; CDR2 reads SVGEGT. Deletions cut 6 bases from V and 5 bases from J, with 7 bases between. CDR3 sequence reads: CASSRRETQYF. The DNA of the CDR3 is TGTGCCAGCAGCAGGCGGGAGACCCAGTACTTC.

V usage is TRBV6-1 and J usage is TRBJ1-5, with 8 bases matching TRBD1. Trimming took 1 base from V and 6 from J; bases not matched to a gene: 11. The CDR3 extends over 17 amino acids. Germline loops: CDR1 MNHNS, CDR2 SASEGT. CDR3 DNA: TGTGCCAGCAGTGAAGTCCTCGGCCGGGACAGGATTCAGCCCCAGCATTTT. Protein sequence: CASSEVLGRDRIQPQHF.

The rearrangement uses TRBV30 and TRBJ1-1; D perhaps matches TRBD1 (6 bases). The V gene lost 0 bases and the J gene lost 5 bases, with 13 bases spanning the gap. This CDR3 is built from 14 residues. Germline values: CDR1 GTSNPN, CDR2 SVGIG (reference sequence). CDR3 sequence reads: CAWSVLGQGTEAFF. CDR3 bases: TGTGCCTGGAGTGTGTTAGGGCAGGGGACTGAAGCTTTCTTT.

The J gene is TRBJ1-1, the V gene TRBV7-2; possibly TRBD1 for D (5 bases). The CDR3 extends over 14 amino acids. Germline CDR1 reads SGHTA; CDR2 reads FQGNSA. V shed 3 bases and J shed 4 bases, with 12 bases lying between them. The chain's CDR3 is CASSFGGGSTEAFF. The DNA of the CDR3 is TGTGCCAGCAGCTTTGGGGGAGGGAGCACTGAAGCTTTCTTT.

The J gene is TRBJ1-6, the V gene TRBV28; D is unresolved. The CDR3 consists of 15 residues. Trimming shortened V by 7 bases and J by 0 bases, and 10 bases separated the two germline ends. Germline V CDR1 and CDR2: MDHEN, SYDVKM. DNA for the CDR3: TGTGCCAGCATACAGACGGCCTCCTATAATTCACCCCTCCACTTT. Translating gives CASIQTASYNSPLHF.

V and J are TRBV4-2 and TRBJ2-1; 7 positions agree with TRBD2. The CDR3 totals 16 residues. Germline loops: CDR1 LGHNA, CDR2 YNFKEQ. V shed 0 bases and J 7 bases; nucleotides not matched to a gene: 9. CDR3 in amino acids: CASSQDSPGGGNEQFF. As DNA, the CDR3 is TGTGCCAGCAGCCAAGATTCCCCGGGAGGAGGTAATGAGCAGTTCTTC.

The J gene is TRBJ1-3, the V gene TRBV4-3; D unresolved. The germline V gene has CDR1 LGHNA and CDR2 YSLEER. The V end lost 0 bases, the J end lost 2 bases, and 11 bases lay between the germline ends. This CDR3 is 16 amino acids long. The CDR3 region is CASSQEGRPPGNTIYF. The DNA for the CDR3 is TGCGCCAGCAGCCAAGAAGGGAGGCCTCCTGGAAACACCATATATTTT.

The rearrangement uses TRBV7-6 and TRBJ2-1, with 13 nucleotides matching TRBD2. The length of the CDR3 is 16 residues. V lost 5 bases and J lost 4; bases outside the gene matches: 5. The germline V gene has CDR1 SGHVS and CDR2 FNYEAQ. The CDR3 loop reads CASSRTSGGTYNEQFF. CDR3 DNA sequence: TGTGCCAGCAGCCGGACTAGCGGGGGAACTTACAATGAGCAGTTCTTC.

This clone was detected once. The chain uses TRBV7-2 and TRBJ1-2; no definite D call. Trimming removed 1 base at V and 7 bases at J, with 10 bases between. The CDR3 length is 13 residues. CDR1 SGHTA and CDR2 FQGNSA come from the germline V gene. The CDR3: CASSLVPESGYTF. Written as DNA, the CDR3 is TGTGCCAGCAGCTTAGTCCCCGAGAGTGGCTACACCTTC. The full variable domain, rest sourced from reference TRBV7-2 and TRBJ1-2, is GAGVSQSPSNKVTEKGKDVELRCDPISGHTALYWYRQSLGQGLEFLIYFQGNSAPDKSGLPSDRFSAERTGGSVSTLTIQRTQQEDSAVYLCASSLVPESGYTFGSGTRLTVV.

The chain employs TRBV7-8 and TRBJ2-1, with TRBD1 identical over 8 bases. There are 15 residues in the CDR3. Per the germline V gene, CDR1 is SGHVS and CDR2 is FQNEAQ. The V gene end was trimmed by 5 bases and the J gene end by 3 bases; junction bases not matched to a gene: 6. Here the CDR3 DNA reads TGTGCCAGCAGCAAGACAGGGGACCTCTACAATGAGCAGTTCTTC. Translating it yields CASSKTGDLYNEQFF.

The CDR3 region has the DNA TGTGCCAGCAGCCGGGGGACAGCAGTCCGAACGGAACTGTTTTTT. Residues: CASSRGTAVRTELFF. The chain joins TRBV11-2 to TRBJ1-4; 7 bases match TRBD1. J lost 12 bases, V lost 5 bases, and 15 bases had no gene match. The CDR3 covers 15 residues. The germline CDR1 and CDR2 sequences are SGHAT and FQNNGV.

The rearrangement links TRBV15 to TRBJ2-2, with D unresolved. V was clipped by 0 bases and J by 6 bases, with 11 bases between them. This CDR3 contains 15 residues. Germline V gene sequence: CDR1 LNHNV, CDR2 YYDKDF (reference sequence). The CDR3 DNA is TGTGCCACCAGCAGAGATTTAGCCGGGTCCGGGGAGCTGTTTTTT. Its protein is CATSRDLAGSGELFF.

The V gene is TRBV11-2, the J gene TRBJ2-1; D is unresolved. In germline, CDR1 is SGHAT, CDR2 FQNNGV. This CDR3 is 13 amino acids long. Trimming left V 0 bases short and J 10 bases short, with 10 bases between. This CDR3 reads CASSLETPVEQFF. The CDR3 coding sequence is TGTGCCAGCAGCTTAGAAACTCCCGTAGAGCAGTTCTTC.

The chain employs TRBV5-1 and TRBJ1-2; maybe TRBD1 (6 bases). Trimming left V 4 bases short and J 8 bases short, with 18 bases between. Germline V lookup: CDR1 SGHRS, CDR2 YFSETQ. The CDR3 length is 14 residues. For the CDR3, the DNA is TGCGCCAGCAGCCCGGCGGGCAGGGGAACGGGCTACACCTTC. Protein sequence: CASSPAGRGTGYTF.